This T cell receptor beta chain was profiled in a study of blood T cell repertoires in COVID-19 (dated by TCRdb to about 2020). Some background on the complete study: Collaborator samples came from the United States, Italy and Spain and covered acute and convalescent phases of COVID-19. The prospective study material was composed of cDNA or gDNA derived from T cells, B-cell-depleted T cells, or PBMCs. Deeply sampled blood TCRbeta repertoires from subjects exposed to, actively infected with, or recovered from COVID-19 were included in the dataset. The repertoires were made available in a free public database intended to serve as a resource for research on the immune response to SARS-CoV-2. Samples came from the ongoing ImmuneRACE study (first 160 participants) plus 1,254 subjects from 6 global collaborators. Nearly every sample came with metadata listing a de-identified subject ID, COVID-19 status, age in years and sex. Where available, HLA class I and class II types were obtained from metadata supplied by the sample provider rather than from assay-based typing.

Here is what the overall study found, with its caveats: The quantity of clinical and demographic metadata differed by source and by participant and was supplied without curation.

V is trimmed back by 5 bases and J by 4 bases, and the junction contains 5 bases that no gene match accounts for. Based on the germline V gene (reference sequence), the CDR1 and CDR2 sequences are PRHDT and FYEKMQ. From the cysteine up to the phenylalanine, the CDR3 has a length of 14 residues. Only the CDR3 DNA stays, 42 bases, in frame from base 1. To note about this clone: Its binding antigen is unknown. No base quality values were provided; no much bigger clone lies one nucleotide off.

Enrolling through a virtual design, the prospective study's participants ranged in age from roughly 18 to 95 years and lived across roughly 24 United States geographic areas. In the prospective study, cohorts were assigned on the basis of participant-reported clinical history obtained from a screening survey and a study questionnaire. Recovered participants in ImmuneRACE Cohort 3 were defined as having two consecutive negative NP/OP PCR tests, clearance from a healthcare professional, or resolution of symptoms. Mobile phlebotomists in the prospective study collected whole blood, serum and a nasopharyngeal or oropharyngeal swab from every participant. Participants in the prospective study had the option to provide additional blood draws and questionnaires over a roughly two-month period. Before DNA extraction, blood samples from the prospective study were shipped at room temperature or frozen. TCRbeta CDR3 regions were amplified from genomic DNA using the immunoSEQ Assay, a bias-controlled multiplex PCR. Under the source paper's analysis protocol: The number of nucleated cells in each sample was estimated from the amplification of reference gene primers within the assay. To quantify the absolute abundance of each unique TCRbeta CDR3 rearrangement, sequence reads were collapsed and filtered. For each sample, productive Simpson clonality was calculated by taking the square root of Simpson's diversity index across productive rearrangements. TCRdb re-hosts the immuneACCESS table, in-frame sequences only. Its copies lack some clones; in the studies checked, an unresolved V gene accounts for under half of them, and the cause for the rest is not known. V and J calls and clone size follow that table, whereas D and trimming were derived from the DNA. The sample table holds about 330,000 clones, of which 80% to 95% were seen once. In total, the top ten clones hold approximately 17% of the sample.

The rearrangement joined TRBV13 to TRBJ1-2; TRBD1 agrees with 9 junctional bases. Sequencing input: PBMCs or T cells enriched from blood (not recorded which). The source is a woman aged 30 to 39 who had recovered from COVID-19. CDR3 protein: CASSPETGGYGYTF. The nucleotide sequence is TGTGCCAGCAGCCCGGAGACAGGGGGCTATGGCTACACCTTC.